The T cell receptor beta chain described here comes from a study of blood T cell repertoires in COVID-19. Study in general: T cells, B-cell-depleted T cells, or PBMCs provided the cDNA or gDNA that served as material.

In the authors' methods: Reference gene primer amplification in the assay estimated nucleated cell counts. The data were produced by immunoSEQ multiplex PCR, yet TCRdb's version contains in-frame clones alone and is incomplete. Clone size and the V and J calls come from that table; the DNA yielded D and trimming. The profile shows some 270,000 clones, 89% of them singletons. CDR3 length: 12 amino acids. V shed 6 bases and J shed 4 bases, with 9 bases lying between them. CDR1 is LGHDT and CDR2 is YNNKEL in the germline V gene (reference sequence). V and J are TRBV3-1 (or the pseudogene TRBV3-2) and TRBJ1-1; unclear D gene. The receptor comes from a man aged 45-65 years with acute or convalescent COVID-19. Material: peripheral blood. The CDR3 DNA reads TGTGCCAGCAGACTTTCCGGCACTGAAGCTTTCTTT. Translated: CASRLSGTEAFF.